These 13 T cell receptor beta chains originate from one sample sequenced in a study of T cell responses to AZD1222 COVID-19 vaccine. Clones were read by immunoSEQ multiplex PCR, and TCRdb kept only the in-frame ones, dropping some. This sample has approximately 140,000 clones; about 88% occur once, and the top ten carry around 4.9%. This specimen consisted of peripheral blood, obtained on day 0 of AZD1222 vaccination. These receptors originate from an adult in good health.

The chain combines TRBV7-2 with TRBJ1-4; D possibly corresponds to TRBD1 (5 bases). Trimming pared 5 bases from V and 13 bases from J, leaving 23 bases between. From germline, CDR1 is SGHTA and CDR2 FQGNSA. This CDR3 is built from 15 residues. CDR3 bases: TGTGCCAGCAGCGCCTCGGGACCTAGTCTCGGGTTACTGTTTTTT. Its protein product is CASSASGPSLGLLFF. The variable domain in full, with the rest retrieved from reference TRBV7-2 and TRBJ1-4, is GAGVSQSPSNKVTEKGKDVELRCDPISGHTALYWYRQSLGQGLEFLIYFQGNSAPDKSGLPSDRFSAERTGGSVSTLTIQRTQQEDSAVYLCASSASGPSLGLLFFGSGTQLSVL.

This rearrangement joins TRBV7-9 to TRBJ2-7, with D possibly matching TRBD1 (5 bases). The V end lost 5 bases, the J end lost 0 bases, and 11 bases lay between the germline ends. Germline V gene sequence: CDR1 SEHNR, CDR2 FQNEAQ (reference sequence). This CDR3 has 14 amino acids. The CDR3 DNA follows: TGTGCCAGCAGCCACCGACAGAACTCCTACGAGCAGTACTTC. This codes for CASSHRQNSYEQYF.

On this clone: The same CDR3 also results from other DNA sequences found in this sample. The gene calls are TRBV28 and TRBJ1-1, with D unclear. This CDR3 contains 14 residues. In germline, CDR1 is MDHEN, CDR2 SYDVKM. The V end was cut by 2 bases, the J end by 2 bases, with 9 bases between. The CDR3 spells CASSLRVFNTEAFF. In nucleotides, the CDR3 is TGTGCCAGCAGTTTAAGGGTATTTAACACTGAAGCTTTCTTT.

The rearrangement joins TRBV19 to TRBJ2-2; maybe TRBD1 (6 bases). V lost 6 bases and J lost 6, with 14 bases in between. Germline V lookup: CDR1 LNHDA, CDR2 SQIVND (reference sequence). This CDR3 has 14 residues. Here the CDR3 DNA reads TGTGCCAGTAGGACACAGGGTAGGGCCGGGGAGCTGTTTTTT. Its protein product is CASRTQGRAGELFF. Based on the CDR3 plus reference TRBV19 and TRBJ2-2, the full variable domain is DGGITQSPKYLFRKEGQNVTLSCEQNLNHDAMYWYRQDPGQGLRLIYYSQIVNDFQKGDIAEGYSVSREKKESFPLTVTSAQKNPTAFYLCASRTQGRAGELFFGEGSRLTVL.

The J gene is TRBJ2-3, the V gene TRBV30; D is unresolved. Germline CDR1 reads GTSNPN; CDR2 reads SVGIG (reference sequence). The CDR3 runs 14 residues. Trimming left V 3 bases short and J 2 bases short, with 12 bases between. For the CDR3, the DNA is TGTGCCTGGAGCAGAAAGGCAAACACAGATACGCAGTATTTT. This sequence encodes CAWSRKANTDTQYF.

Comments on this clone: At one end the junction does not follow the germline gene, possibly because of a read error. This rearrangement joins TRBV28 to TRBJ1-2, with D possibly TRBD1 on 5 matching bases. The CDR3 consists of 10 residues. Germline loops: CDR1 MDHEN, CDR2 SYDVKM. CDR3 in amino acids: CASSSGTVDF. DNA of the CDR3: TGTGCCAGCAGTTCCGGGACGGTCGACTTC.

Details on this clone: Additional DNA sequences in this sample encode the identical CDR3. This chain uses TRBV20-1 with TRBJ2-7, with D uncertain. From germline, CDR1 is DFQATT and CDR2 SNEGSKA (reference sequence). Trimming took 3 bases from V and 0 from J, leaving 3 bases between them. The CDR3 is 11 amino acids. CDR3 in amino acids: CSARDSYEQYF. The CDR3 region has the DNA TGCAGTGCTAGGGACTCCTACGAGCAGTACTTC.

The chain recombines TRBV19 with TRBJ1-2; a weak D match, TRBD1 (6 bases). This CDR3 contains 15 residues. V gave up 7 bases and J gave up 4 bases, with 19 bases separating them. CDR1 LNHDA and CDR2 SQIVND come from the germline V gene (reference sequence). CDR3 DNA: TGTGCCAGTACTCGGACAGTTCCCACAACCTATGGCTACACCTTC. Encoded protein: CASTRTVPTTYGYTF.

CDR3 in amino acids: CASSLALGNQPQHF. CDR3 sequence (DNA): TGTGCCAGCAGCTTGGCCCTCGGCAATCAGCCCCAGCATTTT. V and J are TRBV5-8 and TRBJ1-5; D ambiguous. Trimming took off 0 bases at V and 2 bases at J, with 6 bases between the two ends. The CDR3 has 14 residues. From germline, CDR1 is SGHTS and CDR2 YDEGEE.

The CDR3 DNA reads TGTGCCAGCAGCCAAACTACAGGGTATGAGCAGTTCTTC. Protein product: CASSQTTGYEQFF. This chain links TRBV4-2 with TRBJ2-1; perhaps TRBD1 as D (6 bases). The CDR3 covers 13 residues. Germline V gives CDR1 LGHNA, CDR2 YNFKEQ. Trimming removed 2 bases from V and 8 bases from J, with 10 bases in between.

The V and J genes are TRBV7-9 and TRBJ1-1; D not certain. The CDR3 sequence is 15 residues long. The germline CDR1 and CDR2 sequences are SEHNR and FQNEAQ (reference sequence). With 4 bases removed from V and 0 bases from J, the gap between germline ends came to 12 bases. The CDR3 DNA reads as TGTGCCAGCAGCTCCAAAGCAGTCATGAACACTGAAGCTTTCTTT. It encodes CASSSKAVMNTEAFF.

The chain recombines TRBV6-5 with TRBJ2-7; TRBD1 aligns across 7 bases. V was pared by 6 bases and J by 3 bases, with 2 bases of the junction left unmatched. This CDR3 region has 12 residues. CDR1 is MNHEY, CDR2 SVGAGI, per germline. The CDR3 here is CASRGQVYEQYF. Here the CDR3 DNA reads TGTGCCAGCAGAGGACAGGTCTACGAGCAGTACTTC.

This clone was seen a single time. V usage is TRBV6-5 and J usage is TRBJ1-3; D remains unclear. Germline CDR1 MNHEY, CDR2 SVGAGI. This CDR3 is built from 15 residues. V shed 6 bases and J shed 0 bases, with 12 bases lying between them. CDR3 in DNA: TGTGCCAGCAGCCCCGCGTGGAGCTCTGGAAACACCATATATTTT. Protein product: CASSPAWSSGNTIYF.